Shown below are 21 T cell receptor beta chains from a single sample sequenced in a study of beta chain features in type 1 diabetes. Expressed TCRB transcripts were sequenced after all isolated RNA was converted to cDNA. Clones were sequenced by immunoSEQ multiplex PCR, and TCRdb holds only the in-frame ones, with some missing. The sample lists under 350,000 clones, under 8.5% occurring once. The sample was central memory CD4+ T cells from blood. The receptors were sampled from a woman aged 18-30 years in good health.

This clone was picked up a small number of times. The chain is built from TRBV19 and TRBJ2-2; 8 nucleotides agree with TRBD1. The CDR3 contains 14 residues. The germline V gene has CDR1 LNHDA and CDR2 SQIVND (reference sequence). Trimming cost V 7 bases and J 3 bases; bases outside gene matches: 4. CDR3 in amino acids: CASTTGEDTGELFF. The CDR3 region has the DNA TGTGCCAGTACGACAGGGGAGGACACCGGGGAGCTGTTTTTT.

The chain recombines TRBV30 with TRBJ1-1, with D uncertain. The CDR3 extends over 12 amino acids. The V and J ends lost 3 bases and 5 bases respectively, with 10 bases between them. Germline lookup yields CDR1 GTSNPN and CDR2 SVGIG (reference sequence). DNA for the CDR3: TGTGCCTGGAGGAGGGATCCGACTGAAGCTTTCTTT. Translated, it gives CAWRRDPTEAFF.

This clone occurred a few times. The chain carries TRBV18 and TRBJ2-5; weak D call: TRBD1 (5 bases). CDR1 KGHSH and CDR2 LQKENI come from the germline V gene. V was pared by 1 base and J by 5 bases, with 14 bases between. The CDR3 runs to 15 residues. The CDR3, as DNA: TGTGCCAGCTCACCACGCCTAGGGGTCGGGGAGACCCAGTACTTC. This translates into CASSPRLGVGETQYF.

The rearrangement links TRBV5-6 to TRBJ2-5; the D gene is possibly TRBD1 (6 bases). There are 15 residues in the CDR3. Per germline, CDR1 SGHDT and CDR2 YYEEEE. The V end was cut by 2 bases, the J end by 1 base, with 12 bases between. This CDR3 reads CASSLAQGSQETQYF. As DNA, the CDR3 is TGTGCCAGCAGCTTAGCACAGGGTAGCCAAGAGACCCAGTACTTC.

Remarks on this clone: Additional DNA sequences in this sample encode the identical CDR3. The chain employs TRBV27 and TRBJ2-2; TRBD1 is a possible D gene (6 bases). V was cut by 4 bases and J by 1 base, with 7 bases left in between. CDR3 length: 14 residues. Per germline, CDR1 MNHEY and CDR2 SMNVEV (reference sequence). The CDR3 sequence is CASSSQGNTGELFF. DNA for the CDR3: TGTGCCAGCAGTTCACAGGGGAACACCGGGGAGCTGTTTTTT.

This sequence joins TRBV5-1 and TRBJ2-4; D unresolved. Germline values: CDR1 SGHRS, CDR2 YFSETQ. CDR3 size: 12 residues. V lost 4 bases and J 8 bases, leaving 10 bases between the germline ends. In nucleotides, the CDR3 is TGCGCCAGCAGCCTCGGCGCGGACATTCAGTACTTC. The encoded protein is CASSLGADIQYF.

As to this clone: At one of its ends the junction is not consistent with the germline gene, which may arise from a read error. The rearrangement links TRBV7-9 to TRBJ1-2, with TRBD1 matching over 8 bases. The CDR3 extends over 15 amino acids. The germline CDR1 and CDR2 sequences are SEHNR and FQNEAQ (reference sequence). The CDR3 reads CASSLVGTGHQLTLF. The CDR3 DNA reads as TGTGCCAGCAGCTTAGTAGGGACAGGCCATCAACTTACTCTGTTC.

The chain uses TRBV7-3 and TRBJ2-2; the D gene is possibly TRBD2 (6 bases). The CDR3 covers 16 residues. Germline assignment: CDR1 SGHTA and CDR2 FQGTGA. Trimming stripped 1 base from V and 3 bases from J, with 12 bases between. The CDR3 sequence: CASSLIGGVDTGELFF. The CDR3 coding sequence is TGTGCCAGCAGCTTAATTGGCGGGGTCGACACCGGGGAGCTGTTTTTT. Combining the CDR3 with reference TRBV7-3 and TRBJ2-2 gives the whole variable domain GAGVSQTPSNKVTEKGKYVELRCDPISGHTALYWYRQSLGQGPEFLIYFQGTGAADDSGLPNDRFFAVRPEGSVSTLKIQRTERGDSAVYLCASSLIGGVDTGELFFGEGSRLTVL.

In its sample, this clone was seen many times. J is TRBJ2-7 and V is TRBV9; the match to TRBD2 covers 13 bases. The CDR3 extends over 18 amino acids. Germline V gene data show CDR1 as SGDLS and CDR2 as YYNGEE. V gave up 7 bases and J gave up 0 bases; unmatched junction bases: 13. The CDR3 nucleotides are TGTGCCAGCTATCCGGGACTAGCGGGAAAGGGCAACTCCTACGAGCAGTACTTC. It codes for CASYPGLAGKGNSYEQYF. Together with reference TRBV9 and TRBJ2-7, the CDR3 gives the full variable domain: DSGVTQTPKHLITATGQRVTLRCSPRSGDLSVYWYQQSLDQGLQFLIQYYNGEERAKGNILERFSAQQFPDLHSELNLSSLELGDSALYFCASYPGLAGKGNSYEQYFGPGTRLTVT.

This clone was detected ten times or more. CDR3 sequence reads: CASSRQGLRSRAGELFF. In nucleotides, the CDR3 is TGTGCCAGCAGTCGACAGGGTCTCCGCTCTCGTGCCGGGGAGCTGTTTTTT. V is TRBV14 and J is TRBJ2-2; the match to TRBD1 covers 7 bases. CDR3 length: 17 amino acids. CDR1 SGHDN and CDR2 FVKESK come from the germline V gene. The junction had 16 bases not matched to a gene; V was cut back by 6 bases and J by 6 bases.

This clone occurred many times. This rearrangement joins TRBV6-1 to TRBJ2-7; 9 bases agree with TRBD1. Unmatched junction bases numbered 5, after V lost 3 bases and J lost 5 bases. The CDR3 consists of 14 residues. Per germline, CDR1 MNHNS and CDR2 SASEGT. DNA for the CDR3: TGTGCCAGCAGTGATGGGACAGGGATCAACGAGCAGTACGTC. This gives the protein CASSDGTGINEQYV.

This clone was seen a few times. The CDR3 bases are TGTGCCAGCTCCCGATCCTCTGGGGCCAACGTCCTGACTTTC. Its protein is CASSRSSGANVLTF. The J gene is TRBJ2-6, the V gene TRBV9; D unclear. This CDR3 is built from 14 residues. The germline V gene has CDR1 SGDLS and CDR2 YYNGEE. V lost 7 bases and J 0 bases, leaving 8 bases between the germline ends.

This clone showed up just a few times. Mismatch with germline at one junction end may stem from a read error. Other DNA sequences in the sample encode the same CDR3. The chain links TRBV5-1 to TRBJ1-1, with D perhaps TRBD1 (5 bases). The CDR3 sequence is 17 residues long. The germline CDR1 and CDR2 sequences are SGHRS and YFSETQ. The chain's CDR3 is CASSLGSGTLLNTEAFF. Here the CDR3 DNA reads TGCGCCAGCAGCTTGGGTTCCGGGACCCTCCTGAACACTGAAGCCTTCTTT.

V gene TRBV5-1 combines with J gene TRBJ1-1; no clear D. The CDR3 is 13 amino acids. With 4 bases removed from V and 7 bases from J, the gap between germline ends came to 14 bases. CDR1 and CDR2 from the germline V gene are SGHRS and YFSETQ. CDR3 sequence (DNA): TGCGCCAGCAGCCCATGGACCCGTGATGAAGCTTTCTTT. Residues: CASSPWTRDEAFF.

The V and J genes are TRBV15 and TRBJ2-1; no definite D call. V gave up 2 bases and J gave up 2 bases, with 7 bases separating them. The CDR3 consists of 14 residues. CDR1 LNHNV and CDR2 YYDKDF come from the germline V gene (reference sequence). Here the CDR3 reads CATSRPPTYNEQFF. CDR3 coding DNA: TGTGCCACCAGCAGACCCCCCACCTACAATGAGCAGTTCTTC.

The genes are TRBV28 and TRBJ1-6; D unclear. Trimming removed 3 bases at V and 7 bases at J, with 13 bases between. The CDR3 totals 15 residues. The germline CDR1 and CDR2 sequences are MDHEN and SYDVKM. The CDR3 sequence is CASSFLKGTNSPLHF. CDR3 in DNA: TGTGCCAGCAGTTTCCTGAAGGGTACAAATTCACCCCTCCACTTT. Variable domain in full (rest from reference TRBV28 and TRBJ1-6): DVKVTQSSRYLVKRTGEKVFLECVQDMDHENMFWYRQDPGLGLRLIYFSYDVKMKEKGDIPEGYSVSREKKERFSLILESASTNQTSMYLCASSFLKGTNSPLHFGNGTRLTVT.

The chain combines TRBV2 with TRBJ1-1, with D unclear. The CDR3 consists of 14 residues. Germline values: CDR1 SNHLY, CDR2 FYNNEI. Trimming cost V 4 bases and J 3 bases, with 12 bases left between them. The CDR3 sequence is CASSVFKGYTEAFF. The CDR3 bases are TGTGCCAGCAGTGTTTTTAAAGGGTACACTGAAGCTTTCTTT. The full variable domain, its missing parts supplied by reference TRBV2 and TRBJ1-1, is EPEVTQTPSHQVTQMGQEVILRCVPISNHLYFYWYRQILGQKVEFLVSFYNNEISEKSEIFDDQFSVERPDGSNFTLKIRSTKLEDSAMYFCASSVFKGYTEAFFGQGTRLTVV.

The rearrangement links TRBV7-9 to TRBJ1-1; TRBD1 aligns across 10 bases. Per the germline V gene, CDR1 is SEHNR and CDR2 is FQNEAQ (reference sequence). The J segment lost 2 bases and the V segment lost 3 bases, leaving 3 bases of the junction unmatched. The length of the CDR3 is 15 residues. Written as DNA, the CDR3 is TGTGCCAGCAGCTTGTCGACAGGGGGCAACACTGAAGCTTTCTTT. It specifies CASSLSTGGNTEAFF. The full variable domain, its missing parts supplied by reference TRBV7-9 and TRBJ1-1, is DTGVSQNPRHKITKRGQNVTFRCDPISEHNRLYWYRQTLGQGPEFLTYFQNEAQLEKSRLLSDRFSAERPKGSFSTLEIQRTEQGDSAMYLCASSLSTGGNTEAFFGQGTRLTVV.

The sample holds many counts of this clone. This chain connects TRBV28 to TRBJ1-1; D ambiguous. Germline CDR1 and CDR2: MDHEN and SYDVKM. V lost 5 bases and J lost 1, with 11 bases in between. The CDR3 contains 14 residues. CDR3 coding DNA: TGTGCCAGCAGTCCGACGGGGAGGAACACTGAAGCTTTCTTT. Its translation is CASSPTGRNTEAFF.

This chain uses TRBV30 with TRBJ1-1; D is undetermined. Germline V gene lookup returns CDR1 GTSNPN and CDR2 SVGIG (reference sequence). The germline V and J ends were trimmed by 4 bases and 5 bases, with 14 bases remaining between them. The CDR3 length is 13 residues. The CDR3 loop is CAWNSGVGTEAFF. Here the CDR3 DNA reads TGTGCCTGGAACAGCGGGGTAGGAACTGAAGCTTTCTTT.

This clone was seen repeatedly, ten times or more. V and J are TRBV5-4 and TRBJ2-5; possibly TRBD1 for D (5 bases). Germline V gives CDR1 SGHNT, CDR2 YYREEE (reference sequence). The CDR3 is 15 amino acids. V was trimmed by 5 bases and J by 3 bases, leaving 17 bases between them. CDR3 nucleotides: TGTGCCAGCAGTAAAACAGGAAACCTTAAAGAGACCCAGTACTTC. Protein: CASSKTGNLKETQYF.